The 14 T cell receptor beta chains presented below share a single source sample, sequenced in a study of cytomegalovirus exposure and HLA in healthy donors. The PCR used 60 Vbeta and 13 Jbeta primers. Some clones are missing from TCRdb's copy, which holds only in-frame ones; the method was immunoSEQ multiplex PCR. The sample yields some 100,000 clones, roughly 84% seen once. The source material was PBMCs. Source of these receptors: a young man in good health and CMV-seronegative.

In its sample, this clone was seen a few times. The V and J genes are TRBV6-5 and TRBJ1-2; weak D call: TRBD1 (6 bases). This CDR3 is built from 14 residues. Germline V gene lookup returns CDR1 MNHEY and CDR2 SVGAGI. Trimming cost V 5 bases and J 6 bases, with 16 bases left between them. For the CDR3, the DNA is TGTGCCAGCAGTATTGGGACAAGGGTGAATGGCTACACCTTC. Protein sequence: CASSIGTRVNGYTF.

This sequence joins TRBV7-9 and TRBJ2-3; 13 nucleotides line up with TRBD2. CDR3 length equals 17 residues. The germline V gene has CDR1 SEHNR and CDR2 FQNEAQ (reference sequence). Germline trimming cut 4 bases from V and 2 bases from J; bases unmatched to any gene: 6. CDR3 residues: CASSSRGLAGITDTQYF. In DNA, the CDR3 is TGTGCCAGCAGCTCTCGGGGACTAGCGGGAATCACAGATACGCAGTATTTT.

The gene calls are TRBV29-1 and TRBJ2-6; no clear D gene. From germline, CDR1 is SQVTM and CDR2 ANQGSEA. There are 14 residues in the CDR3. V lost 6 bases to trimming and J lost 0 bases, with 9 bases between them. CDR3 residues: CSVLRFSGANVLTF. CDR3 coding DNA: TGCAGCGTACTCCGATTCTCTGGGGCCAACGTCCTGACTTTC.

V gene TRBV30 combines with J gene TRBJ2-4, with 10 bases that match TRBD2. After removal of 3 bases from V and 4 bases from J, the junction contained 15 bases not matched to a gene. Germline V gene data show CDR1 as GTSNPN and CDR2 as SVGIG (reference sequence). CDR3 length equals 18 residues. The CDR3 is CAWSPRASGRYSKNIQYF. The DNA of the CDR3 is TGTGCCTGGAGCCCCCGGGCTAGCGGGAGATACTCAAAAAACATTCAGTACTTC. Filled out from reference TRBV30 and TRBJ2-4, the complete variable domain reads SQTIHQWPATLVQPVGSPLSLECTVEGTSNPNLYWYRQAAGRGLQLLFYSVGIGQISSEVPQNLSASRPQDRQFILSSKKLLLSDSGFYLCAWSPRASGRYSKNIQYFGAGTRLSVL.

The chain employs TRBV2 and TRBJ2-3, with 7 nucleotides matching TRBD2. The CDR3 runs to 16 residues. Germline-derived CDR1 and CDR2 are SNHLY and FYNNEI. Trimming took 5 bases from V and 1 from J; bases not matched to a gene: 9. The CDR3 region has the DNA TGTGCCAGCAGTCCTAGGACTAGTAGGGGCACAGATACGCAGTATTTT. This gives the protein CASSPRTSRGTDTQYF.

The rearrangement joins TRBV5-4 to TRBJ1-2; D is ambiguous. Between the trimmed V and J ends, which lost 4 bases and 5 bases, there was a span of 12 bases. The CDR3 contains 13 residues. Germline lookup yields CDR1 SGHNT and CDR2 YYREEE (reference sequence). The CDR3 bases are TGTGCCAGCAGCATAGGCGGGTTGTATGGCTACACCTTC. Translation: CASSIGGLYGYTF. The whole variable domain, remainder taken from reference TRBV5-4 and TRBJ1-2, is ETGVTQSPTHLIKTRGQQVTLRCSSQSGHNTVSWYQQALGQGPQFIFQYYREEENGRGNFPPRFSGLQFPNYSSELNVNALELDDSALYLCASSIGGLYGYTFGSGTRLTVV.

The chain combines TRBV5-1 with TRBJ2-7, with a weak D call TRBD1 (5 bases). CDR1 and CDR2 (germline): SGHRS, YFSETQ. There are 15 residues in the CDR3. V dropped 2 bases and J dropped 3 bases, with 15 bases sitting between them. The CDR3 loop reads CASSFAAGKNYEQYF. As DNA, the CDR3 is TGCGCCAGCAGCTTCGCGGCAGGGAAGAACTACGAGCAGTACTTC.

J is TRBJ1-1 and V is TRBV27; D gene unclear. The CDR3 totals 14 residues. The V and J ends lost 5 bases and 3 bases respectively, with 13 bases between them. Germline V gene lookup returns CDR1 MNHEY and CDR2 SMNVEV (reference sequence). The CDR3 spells CASSVEARDTEAFF. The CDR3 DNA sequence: TGTGCCAGCAGTGTGGAGGCGCGGGACACTGAAGCTTTCTTT.

CDR3 loop: CASSLESAGNGHF. The CDR3 nucleotides read TGTGCCAGCAGCTTAGAATCGGCCGGGAATGGGCATTTT. The chain has TRBV7-9 and TRBJ1-5; no reliable D call. The CDR3 contains 13 residues. CDR1 is SEHNR, CDR2 FQNEAQ, per germline (reference sequence). Trimming took off 1 base at V and 15 bases at J, with 16 bases between the two ends. Combining the CDR3 with reference TRBV7-9 and TRBJ1-5 gives the whole variable domain DTGVSQNPRHKITKRGQNVTFRCDPISEHNRLYWYRQTLGQGPEFLTYFQNEAQLEKSRLLSDRFSAERPKGSFSTLEIQRTEQGDSAMYLCASSLESAGNGHFGDGTRLSIL.

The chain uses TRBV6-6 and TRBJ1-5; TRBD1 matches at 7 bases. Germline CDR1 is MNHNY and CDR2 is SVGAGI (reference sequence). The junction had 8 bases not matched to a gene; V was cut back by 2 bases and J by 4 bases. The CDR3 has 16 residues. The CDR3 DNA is TGTGCCAGCAGTTACCCCCGGACAGGAGGGAATCAGCCCCAGCATTTT. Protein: CASSYPRTGGNQPQHF.

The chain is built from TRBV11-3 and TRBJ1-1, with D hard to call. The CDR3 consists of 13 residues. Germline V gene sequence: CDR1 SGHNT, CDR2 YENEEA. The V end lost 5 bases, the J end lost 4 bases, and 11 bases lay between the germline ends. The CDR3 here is CASSRRGTTEAFF. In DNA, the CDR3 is TGTGCCAGCAGCCGGCGGGGTACCACTGAAGCTTTCTTT.

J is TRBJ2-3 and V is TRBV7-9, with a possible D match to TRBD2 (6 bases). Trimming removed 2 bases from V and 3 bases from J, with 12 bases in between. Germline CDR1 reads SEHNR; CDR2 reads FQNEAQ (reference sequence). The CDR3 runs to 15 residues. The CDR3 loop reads CASSLSGWGTDTQYF. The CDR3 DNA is TGTGCCAGCAGCTTAAGCGGGTGGGGGACAGATACGCAGTATTTT. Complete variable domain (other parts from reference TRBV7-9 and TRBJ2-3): DTGVSQNPRHKITKRGQNVTFRCDPISEHNRLYWYRQTLGQGPEFLTYFQNEAQLEKSRLLSDRFSAERPKGSFSTLEIQRTEQGDSAMYLCASSLSGWGTDTQYFGPGTRLTVL.

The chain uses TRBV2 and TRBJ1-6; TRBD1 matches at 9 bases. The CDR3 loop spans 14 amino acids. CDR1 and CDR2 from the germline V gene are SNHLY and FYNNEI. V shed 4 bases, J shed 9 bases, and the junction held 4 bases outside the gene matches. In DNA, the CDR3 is TGTGCCAGCAGTGCCGGGACAGGGAGTTCACCCCTCCACTTT. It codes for CASSAGTGSSPLHF.

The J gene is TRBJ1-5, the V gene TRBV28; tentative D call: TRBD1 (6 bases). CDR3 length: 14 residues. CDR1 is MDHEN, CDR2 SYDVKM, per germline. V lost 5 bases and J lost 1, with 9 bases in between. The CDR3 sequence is CASSLTGSNQPQHF. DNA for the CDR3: TGTGCCAGCAGTCTAACAGGGAGCAATCAGCCCCAGCATTTT.